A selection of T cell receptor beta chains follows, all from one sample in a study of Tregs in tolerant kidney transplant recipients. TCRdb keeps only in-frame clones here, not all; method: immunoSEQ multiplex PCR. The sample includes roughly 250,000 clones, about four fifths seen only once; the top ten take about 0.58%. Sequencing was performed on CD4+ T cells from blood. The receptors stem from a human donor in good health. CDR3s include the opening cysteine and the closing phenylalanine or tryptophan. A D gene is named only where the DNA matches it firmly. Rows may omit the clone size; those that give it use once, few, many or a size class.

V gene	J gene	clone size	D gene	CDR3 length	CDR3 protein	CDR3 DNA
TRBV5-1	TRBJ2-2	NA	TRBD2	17	CASSLAGTSGSPGELFF	TGCGCCAGCAGCTTGGCCGGGACTAGCGGGAGTCCCGGGGAGCTGTTTTTT
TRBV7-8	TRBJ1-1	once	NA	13	CASRPRGWAEAFF	TGTGCCAGCAGACCTCGGGGGTGGGCTGAAGCTTTCTTT
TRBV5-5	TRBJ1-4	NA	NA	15	CASSLNAGLAEKLFF	TGTGCCAGCAGCTTGAATGCAGGTCTAGCTGAAAAACTGTTTTTT
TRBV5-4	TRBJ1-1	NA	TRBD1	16	CASSFGGTASYTEAFF	TGTGCCAGCAGCTTTGGAGGGACAGCCTCGTACACTGAAGCTTTCTTT
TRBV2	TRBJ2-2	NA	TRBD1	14	CASSEQGAAGELFF	TGTGCCAGCAGTGAACAGGGGGCCGCCGGGGAGCTGTTTTTT
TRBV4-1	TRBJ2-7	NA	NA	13	CASSQAYIYEQYF	TGCGCCAGCAGCCAAGCCTACATCTACGAGCAGTACTTC
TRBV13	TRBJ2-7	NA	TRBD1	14	CASSYRGQGVEQYF	TGTGCCAGCAGCTACAGGGGGCAGGGAGTCGAGCAGTACTTC
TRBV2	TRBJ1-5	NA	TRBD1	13	CASSRVDRGPQHF	TGTGCCAGCAGTCGCGTGGACAGGGGGCCCCAGCATTTT
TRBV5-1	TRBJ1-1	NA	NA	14	CASRSMGEDTEAFF	TGCGCCAGCCGCTCCATGGGAGAGGACACTGAAGCTTTCTTT
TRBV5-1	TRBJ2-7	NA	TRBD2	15	CASSPRTSGAYEQYF	TGCGCCAGCAGCCCGAGGACTAGCGGAGCCTACGAGCAGTACTTC
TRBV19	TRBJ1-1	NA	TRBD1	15	CASSRKQGQNTEAFF	TGTGCCAGTAGCCGAAAACAGGGGCAGAACACTGAAGCTTTCTTT
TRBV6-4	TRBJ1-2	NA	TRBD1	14	CASILGQGFGGYTF	TGTGCCAGCATATTAGGACAGGGGTTTGGAGGCTACACCTTC
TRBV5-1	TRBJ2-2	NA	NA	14	CASTPVGSTGELFF	TGCGCCAGCACCCCCGTGGGGAGCACCGGGGAGCTGTTTTTT
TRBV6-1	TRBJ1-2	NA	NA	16	CASSGPWGAGNYGYTF	TGTGCCAGCAGTGGACCCTGGGGGGCCGGGAACTATGGCTACACCTTC
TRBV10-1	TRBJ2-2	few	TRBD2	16	CATRDAGGPGTGELFF	TGCGCCACCCGGGACGCGGGAGGGCCCGGCACCGGGGAGCTGTTTTTT
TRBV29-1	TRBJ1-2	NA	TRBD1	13	CSGGQGVNYGYTF	TGCAGCGGTGGACAGGGGGTGAACTATGGCTACACCTTC
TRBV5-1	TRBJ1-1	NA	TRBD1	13	CASTATGKAEAFF	TGCGCCAGCACCGCGACAGGGAAGGCTGAAGCTTTCTTT
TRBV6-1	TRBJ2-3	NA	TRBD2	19	CASSENPLRLAGPLDTQYF	TGTGCCAGCAGTGAAAATCCCCTCCGACTAGCGGGACCCCTGGATACGCAGTATTTT
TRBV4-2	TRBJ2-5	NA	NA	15	CASSQDRNLRETQYF	TGTGCCAGCAGCCAAGATAGGAACCTCAGGGAGACCCAGTACTTC
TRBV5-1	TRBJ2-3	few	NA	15	CASSLVPGDTDTQYF	TGCGCCAGCAGCTTGGTGCCAGGAGACACAGATACGCAGTATTTT
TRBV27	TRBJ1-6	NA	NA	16	CASSLKSLGANSPLHF	TGTGCCAGCAGTTTAAAGTCATTGGGGGCTAATTCACCCCTCCACTTT
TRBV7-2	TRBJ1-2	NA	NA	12	CASSPGTNGYTF	TGTGCCAGCAGCCCAGGGACAAATGGCTACACCTTC
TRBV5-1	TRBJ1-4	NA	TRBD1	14	CASSLGPPGQGLSF	TGCGCCAGCAGCTTGGGCCCCCCGGGACAGGGTTTATCTTTT
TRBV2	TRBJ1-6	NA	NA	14	CASSPVTSNSPLHF	TGTGCCAGCAGTCCGGTGACATCTAATTCACCCCTCCACTTT
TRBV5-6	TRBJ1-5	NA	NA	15	CASSPGTGAHQPQHF	TGTGCCAGCAGCCCGGGGACCGGGGCCCATCAGCCCCAGCATTTT
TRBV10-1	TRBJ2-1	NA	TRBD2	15	CASSEVGAGANEQFF	TGCGCCAGCAGTGAGGTTGGAGCGGGGGCTAATGAGCAGTTCTTC